These 23 T cell receptor beta chains were sequenced from one sample in a study of blood T cell repertoires in COVID-19. Sequencing used immunoSEQ multiplex PCR; TCRdb keeps in-frame clones, though not all of them. Among some 26,000 clones listed, around 85% were seen once. The sample was peripheral blood. Receptor source: a human donor in a cohort sampled during active COVID-19.

The J gene is TRBJ2-7, the V gene TRBV6-6, with 7 bases that match TRBD1. CDR1 is MNHNY, CDR2 SVGAGI, per germline (reference sequence). V dropped 6 bases and J dropped 5; count of bases not matched to a gene: 4. This CDR3 is built from 12 residues. CDR3 in amino acids: CASRQGSNEQYF. In DNA form, the CDR3 reads TGTGCCAGCAGACAGGGGAGCAACGAGCAGTACTTC.

J is TRBJ1-5 and V is TRBV7-8; tentative D call: TRBD1 (6 bases). The germline V gene has CDR1 SGHVS and CDR2 FQNEAQ. V was shortened by 4 bases and J by 4 bases, with 17 bases between the two germline ends. The CDR3 runs to 16 residues. CDR3 amino acids: CASSSAGAGANQPQHF. Written as DNA, the CDR3 is TGTGCCAGCAGCTCGGCCGGGGCAGGGGCGAATCAGCCCCAGCATTTT.

V usage is TRBV15 and J usage is TRBJ2-1; the D gene is possibly TRBD1 (6 bases). CDR1 and CDR2 (germline): LNHNV, YYDKDF (reference sequence). There are 14 residues in the CDR3. V dropped 3 bases and J dropped 3 bases, with 9 bases sitting between them. The CDR3 DNA follows: TGTGCCACCAGCAGGGACAGATTCTACAATGAGCAGTTCTTC. Its translation: CATSRDRFYNEQFF. Drawing the rest from reference TRBV15 and TRBJ2-1, the complete variable domain is DAMVIQNPRYQVTQFGKPVTLSCSQTLNHNVMYWYQQKSSQAPKLLFHYYDKDFNNEADTPDNFQSRRPNTSFCFLDIRSPGLGDTAMYLCATSRDRFYNEQFFGPGTRLTVL.

The chain couples TRBV7-3 to TRBJ2-3; no definite D call. Germline CDR1 SGHTA, CDR2 FQGTGA. The CDR3 extends over 14 amino acids. The V gene lost 5 bases and the J gene lost 1 base, with 10 bases spanning the gap. CDR3 DNA: TGTGCCAGCAGCCCCCAGCGCCGCACAGATACGCAGTATTTT. Translated, it gives CASSPQRRTDTQYF.

V gene TRBV27 combines with J gene TRBJ2-5; 7 bases match TRBD2. Trimming cost V 5 bases and J 7 bases; bases outside gene matches: 7. CDR1 and CDR2 from the germline V gene are MNHEY and SMNVEV (reference sequence). The CDR3 sequence is 13 residues long. CDR3 in DNA: TGTGCCAGCAGTCCGCGGGGCGGGGGGACCCAGTACTTC. It codes for CASSPRGGGTQYF.

This chain joins TRBV10-2 and TRBJ2-1; D perhaps matches TRBD1 (5 bases). The CDR3 runs 15 residues. V lost 3 bases and J lost 3, with 12 bases in between. From germline, CDR1 is WSHSY and CDR2 SAAADI. DNA for the CDR3: TGCGCCAGCAGTGACCCTGGGGCAATCTACAATGAGCAGTTCTTC. Translation: CASSDPGAIYNEQFF.

This sequence joins TRBV4-1 and TRBJ2-3, with TRBD2 as a possible D gene (5 bases). The CDR3 length is 14 residues. V was pared by 5 bases and J by 0 bases, with 9 bases between. The V gene's germline CDR1 is MGHRA and CDR2 YSYEKL. Here the CDR3 DNA reads TGCGCCAGCAGCTACCCGGGAAGCACAGATACGCAGTATTTT. This sequence encodes CASSYPGSTDTQYF.

This sequence joins TRBV5-1 and TRBJ1-3; D call uncertain. The V and J ends lost 0 bases and 0 bases respectively, with 7 bases between them. This CDR3 contains 15 residues. From germline, CDR1 is SGHRS and CDR2 YFSETQ. The CDR3 protein is CASSLADFSGNTIYF. The CDR3 DNA reads as TGCGCCAGCAGCTTGGCAGACTTCTCTGGAAACACCATATATTTT.

The chain is built from TRBV5-1 and TRBJ1-2, with a weak D call TRBD1 (6 bases). In germline, CDR1 is SGHRS, CDR2 YFSETQ. V was shortened by 5 bases and J by 1 base, with 12 bases between the two germline ends. CDR3 length: 14 amino acids. CDR3: CASRQGPINYGYTF. The CDR3 bases are TGCGCCAGCAGACAGGGACCGATTAACTATGGCTACACCTTC.

The chain couples TRBV27 to TRBJ1-2; 9 bases are shared with TRBD1. V lost 5 bases to trimming and J lost 6 bases; unmatched junction nucleotides: 4. CDR3 length: 13 residues. Germline CDR1 reads MNHEY; CDR2 reads SMNVEV (reference sequence). In DNA, the CDR3 is TGTGCCAGCAGTCAAAGGACAGGGGATGGCTACACCTTC. Translating it yields CASSQRTGDGYTF.

The rearrangement links TRBV6-6 to TRBJ1-2; 10 bases fit TRBD1. The CDR3 covers 15 residues. Germline V gene sequence: CDR1 MNHNY, CDR2 SVGAGI (reference sequence). With V trimmed by 6 bases and J by 8 bases, 12 bases remained unmatched. The CDR3 region has the DNA TGTGCCAGCAGCCGTCCCGGGACAGGGGTTCCCGGCTACACCTTC. Its translation is CASSRPGTGVPGYTF.

The chain couples TRBV6-5 to TRBJ2-6; D is perhaps TRBD1 (6 bases). The CDR3 is 15 residues long. V was pared by 6 bases and J by 0 bases, with 9 bases between. Germline V CDR1 and CDR2: MNHEY, SVGAGI. The DNA for the CDR3 is TGTGCCAGCAGGGGGGCTGGCTCTGGGGCCAACGTCCTGACTTTC. This sequence encodes CASRGAGSGANVLTF.

This clone appeared once. The chain is built from TRBV7-2 and TRBJ1-1; D may be TRBD1 (6 bases). V lost 1 base to trimming and J lost 1 base, with 13 bases between them. CDR1 is SGHTA and CDR2 is FQGNSA in the germline V gene. The CDR3 length is 16 residues. The CDR3 is CASSLGLPGQNTEAFF. CDR3 nucleotides: TGTGCCAGCAGCTTAGGATTACCGGGACAGAACACTGAAGCTTTCTTT.

V usage is TRBV28 and J usage is TRBJ1-1, with 8 bases lining up with TRBD1. The V segment lost 3 bases and the J segment 6 bases; nucleotides outside the gene matches: 18. CDR3 length: 18 amino acids. Germline V gene lookup returns CDR1 MDHEN and CDR2 SYDVKM. The CDR3 DNA follows: TGTGCCAGCAGTTTGACAAACTACAGGGGGGGATTATGGGCTGAAGCTTTCTTT. Translating it yields CASSLTNYRGGLWAEAFF.

V usage is TRBV6-6 and J usage is TRBJ1-5, with TRBD1 identical over 8 bases. Losses at the gene ends were 6 bases for V and 1 base for J; bases not matched to a gene: 2. Germline loops: CDR1 MNHNY, CDR2 SVGAGI (reference sequence). There are 14 residues in the CDR3. CDR3 amino acids: CASRDRASNQPQHF. CDR3 nucleotide sequence: TGTGCCAGCAGGGACAGGGCCAGCAATCAGCCCCAGCATTTT.

This clone has only one observation. V is TRBV19 and J is TRBJ1-2, with D possibly TRBD1 on 6 matching bases. Trimming removed 2 bases at V and 8 bases at J, with 9 bases between. Germline V gives CDR1 LNHDA, CDR2 SQIVND (reference sequence). The CDR3 runs 12 residues. The CDR3, as DNA: TGTGCCAGTAGTATACCAGGGGACGGCTACACCTTC. Encoded protein: CASSIPGDGYTF.

This clone was counted a single time. In nucleotides, the CDR3 is TGTGCCAGCAGTTTCCGACAGCGCTATGGCTACACCTTC. Residues: CASSFRQRYGYTF. The chain employs TRBV6-2 or TRBV6-3 and TRBJ1-2; D perhaps matches TRBD1 (5 bases). V lost 4 bases to trimming and J lost 4 bases, with 10 bases between them. Per germline, CDR1 MNHEY and CDR2 SVGEGT. The CDR3 contains 13 residues.

The gene calls are TRBV5-1 and TRBJ2-5; possibly TRBD2 for D (5 bases). The V gene lost 2 bases and the J gene lost 2 bases, with 22 bases spanning the gap. The CDR3 is made up of 18 amino acids. Germline values: CDR1 SGHRS, CDR2 YFSETQ. The CDR3 DNA reads TGCGCCAGCAGCTTAAGGTCAGGTCCAGCGCGGACTCAAGAGACCCAGTACTTC. This encodes CASSLRSGPARTQETQYF.

The CDR3 sequence is CASSVGSSGSLYQETQYF. CDR3 DNA: TGTGCCAGCAGCGTAGGGTCTAGCGGGTCCCTGTACCAAGAGACCCAGTACTTC. The chain combines TRBV9 with TRBJ2-5; TRBD2 aligns across 8 bases. CDR3 length: 18 amino acids. The J segment lost 0 bases and the V segment lost 0 bases, leaving 10 bases of the junction unmatched. Germline V gene lookup returns CDR1 SGDLS and CDR2 YYNGEE.

In its sample, this clone ranks as medium-sized. This CDR3 reads CASSTAGAQPYNEQFF. Written as DNA, the CDR3 is TGTGCCAGTAGTACAGCAGGGGCCCAACCGTACAATGAGCAGTTCTTC. The chain has TRBV19 and TRBJ2-1; D is possibly TRBD1 (6 bases). Trimming took off 4 bases at V and 4 bases at J, with 17 bases between the two ends. The CDR3 runs to 16 residues. Germline loops: CDR1 LNHDA, CDR2 SQIVND (reference sequence).

J is TRBJ1-1 and V is TRBV6-5, with D tentatively TRBD1 (6 bases). The CDR3 has 11 amino acids. V lost 9 bases to trimming and J lost 5 bases, with 10 bases between them. Germline CDR1 MNHEY, CDR2 SVGAGI. The CDR3 bases are TGTGCCAGTACCAGGGGAACTGAAGCTTTCTTT. Protein product: CASTRGTEAFF.

V is TRBV9 and J is TRBJ2-3, with TRBD1 identical over 8 bases. Germline lookup yields CDR1 SGDLS and CDR2 YYNGEE. The V gene end was trimmed by 6 bases and the J gene end by 2 bases; junction bases not matched to a gene: 8. The CDR3 spans 15 residues. CDR3 in amino acids: CASTYRGEITDTQYF. DNA of the CDR3: TGTGCCAGCACCTACAGGGGGGAAATCACAGATACGCAGTATTTT.

V and J are TRBV24-1 and TRBJ2-7; 10 nucleotides align to TRBD2. This CDR3 region has 16 residues. V was pared by 8 bases and J by 2 bases, with 11 bases of the junction left unmatched. The germline gives CDR1 KGHDR, CDR2 SFDVKD. This chain's CDR3 is CATILPTSGETYEQYF. The CDR3 coding sequence is TGTGCCACCATTCTTCCTACTAGCGGGGAGACCTACGAGCAGTACTTC.